Below, 21 T cell receptor beta chains from the same sample are listed, as sequenced in a study of T cells after yellow fever vaccination. A single record per CDR3 protein comes from TCRdb applying MiXCR to the 5' RACE reads. The data hold around 350,000 distinct CDR3 sequences, with under 7.5% observed a single time. The source material was PBMCs, sampled 5 days after the yellow fever booster vaccination. The receptors were gathered from a man younger than 45 who received the YFV17D yellow fever vaccine.

This clonotype was found many times. CDR3 DNA: TGCAGTGCTAGGACCTTTTATTTGGGACAGCCAAAAGAAGCTTTCTTT. It translates to CSARTFYLGQPKEAFF. The genes are TRBV20-1 and TRBJ1-1, with 7 bases identical to TRBD1. Germline V gives CDR1 DFQATT, CDR2 SNEGSKA (reference sequence). The CDR3 runs to 16 residues. V lost 3 bases and J lost 8; bases outside the gene matches: 18.

The V call is TRBV7-8, the J call TRBJ2-3; D unresolved. This CDR3 region has 15 residues. CDR1 and CDR2 from the germline V gene are SGHVS and FQNEAQ. With 3 bases removed from V and 0 bases from J, the gap between germline ends came to 10 bases. CDR3 DNA: TGTGCCAGCAGCTTCGCGGCCTTGAGCACAGATACGCAGTATTTT. Protein: CASSFAALSTDTQYF.

This clonotype was counted at least ten times. V gene TRBV19 combines with J gene TRBJ2-3; D possibly corresponds to TRBD2 (5 bases). The V gene's germline CDR1 is LNHDA and CDR2 SQIVND (reference sequence). V was shortened by 4 bases and J by 4 bases, with 18 bases between the two germline ends. The CDR3 is 16 residues long. The CDR3 loop is CASSTGVGTGSDTQYF. CDR3 coding DNA: TGTGCCAGTAGTACTGGAGTGGGCACGGGGTCAGATACGCAGTATTTT.

The genes are TRBV9 and TRBJ1-1, with D hard to call. This CDR3 region has 13 residues. CDR1 and CDR2 from the germline V gene are SGDLS and YYNGEE. The V end was cut by 0 bases, the J end by 1 base, with 4 bases between. Here the CDR3 reads CASSVGANTEAFF. The CDR3 region has the DNA TGTGCCAGCAGCGTAGGGGCGAACACTGAAGCTTTCTTT.

This clonotype has at least ten counts. The gene calls are TRBV20-1 and TRBJ2-7; 9 bases fit TRBD1. V trimming: 5 bases; J trimming: 5 bases; junction bases outside the gene matches: 10. In germline, CDR1 is DFQATT, CDR2 SNEGSKA (reference sequence). This CDR3 is 14 amino acids long. The CDR3 spells CSAYTGTGTNEQYF. CDR3 nucleotides: TGCAGTGCTTACACCGGGACAGGGACAAACGAGCAGTACTTC.

CDR3 sequence: CASKLAGARMTDTQYF. CDR3 in DNA: TGTGCCAGCAAACTAGCGGGAGCCCGTATGACAGATACGCAGTATTTT. The V call is TRBV27, the J call TRBJ2-3; 11 bases fit TRBD2. The CDR3 is 16 residues long. In germline, CDR1 is MNHEY, CDR2 SMNVEV (reference sequence). The trim removed 7 bases at V and 3 bases at J, leaving 9 bases unmatched.

This clonotype was counted only a few times. V is TRBV29-1 and J is TRBJ2-5, with 9 bases aligning to TRBD1. V lost 7 bases, J lost 2 bases, and 5 bases stayed unmatched. Germline-derived CDR1 and CDR2 are SQVTM and ANQGSEA. The CDR3 length is 13 residues. The CDR3 DNA follows: TGCAGCGAAACCGGACAGGGGCAAGAGACCCAGTACTTC. Protein product: CSETGQGQETQYF.

This clonotype has a handful of counts. The J gene is TRBJ2-7, the V gene TRBV7-2; tentative D call: TRBD1 (6 bases). Germline V lookup: CDR1 SGHTA, CDR2 FQGNSA. V lost 8 bases, J lost 3 bases, and 14 bases lay in between. The CDR3 contains 13 residues. This CDR3 is CASLRDTRYEQYF. Written as DNA, the CDR3 is TGTGCCAGCCTCCGGGACACCCGCTACGAGCAGTACTTC.

This clonotype turned up a few times. The V and J genes are TRBV18 and TRBJ1-1; D unresolved. Looked up from germline, CDR1 is KGHSH and CDR2 is LQKENI. This CDR3 has 14 residues. V was trimmed by 0 bases and J by 1 base, leaving 6 bases between them. Here the CDR3 DNA reads TGTGCCAGCTCACCACCCTTGGGGAACACTGAAGCTTTCTTT. Translating it yields CASSPPLGNTEAFF. The complete variable domain, with remaining parts taken from reference TRBV18 and TRBJ1-1, reads NAGVMQNPRHLVRRRGQEARLRCSPMKGHSHVYWYRQLPEEGLKFMVYLQKENIIDESGMPKERFSAEFPKEGPSILRIQQVVRGDSAAYFCASSPPLGNTEAFFGQGTRLTVV.

This clonotype appeared a few times. The chain joins TRBV7-2 to TRBJ1-2; maybe TRBD1 (6 bases). The CDR3 loop spans 16 amino acids. The V gene lost 1 base and the J gene lost 4 bases, with 16 bases spanning the gap. The V gene's germline CDR1 is SGHTA and CDR2 FQGNSA. Here the CDR3 DNA reads TGTGCCAGCAGCTTAGGGGGGGGCGAGGGATTCTATGGCTACACCTTC. This gives the protein CASSLGGGEGFYGYTF.

This clonotype has only a few counts. This chain connects TRBV20-1 to TRBJ2-3, with D perhaps matching TRBD1 (6 bases). Germline CDR1 reads DFQATT; CDR2 reads SNEGSKA (reference sequence). The CDR3 runs to 15 residues. V was shortened by 7 bases and J by 6 bases, with 23 bases between the two germline ends. The CDR3 region has the DNA TGCAGTGGCACTCCGGGACATATGACTACGGATACGCAGTATTTT. It specifies CSGTPGHMTTDTQYF.

As to this clonotype: One end of the junction is discordant with germline, which a read error may explain. This chain links TRBV20-1 with TRBJ1-5, with D possibly TRBD1 on 5 matching bases. CDR1 DFQATT and CDR2 SNEGSKA come from the germline V gene (reference sequence). This CDR3 has 16 amino acids. CDR3 region: CCAGVDGGAYNQPQHF. The CDR3 nucleotides are TGCTGTGCTGGGGTAGATGGCGGGGCCTACAATCAGCCCCAGCATTTT.

The rearrangement joins TRBV3-1 to TRBJ1-2; 8 positions agree with TRBD1. The CDR3 has 14 amino acids. J gave up 5 bases and V 5 bases, and 7 bases lay outside the gene matches. Germline values: CDR1 LGHDT, CDR2 YNNKEL (reference sequence). DNA of the CDR3: TGTGCCAGCAGCGAAGGACAGGGAGAGTATGGCTACACCTTC. This codes for CASSEGQGEYGYTF.

This clonotype came up a few times. The genes are TRBV7-9 and TRBJ1-6, with a possible D match to TRBD1 (5 bases). Trimming stripped 2 bases from V and 8 bases from J, with 10 bases between. Germline V gene lookup returns CDR1 SEHNR and CDR2 FQNEAQ (reference sequence). This CDR3 has 14 amino acids. CDR3 region: CASSLLIGDSPLHF. In DNA, the CDR3 is TGTGCCAGCAGCTTACTAATAGGGGATTCACCCCTCCACTTT.

This clonotype was observed many times. This sequence joins TRBV7-2 and TRBJ2-5; D unclear. Germline loops: CDR1 SGHTA, CDR2 FQGNSA. Trimming left V 6 bases short and J 0 bases short, with 11 bases between. The CDR3 covers 14 residues. This chain's CDR3 is CASRQPKYQETQYF. CDR3 nucleotide sequence: TGTGCCAGCAGGCAACCGAAATACCAAGAGACCCAGTACTTC.

This clonotype occurred many times. The chain couples TRBV11-2 to TRBJ2-1; 11 bases are a match to TRBD2. After removal of 1 base from V and 5 bases from J, the junction contained 10 bases not matched to a gene. The CDR3 has 18 amino acids. Germline V gene data show CDR1 as SGHAT and CDR2 as FQNNGV. The CDR3 reads CASSLGASGRSLNNEQFF. The CDR3 DNA reads TGTGCCAGCAGCTTAGGAGCTAGCGGGAGGTCCCTAAACAATGAGCAGTTCTTC.

Concerning this clonotype: This may be a read error: a much more frequent sequence differs by one nucleotide. This chain connects TRBV12-3 or TRBV12-4 to TRBJ2-2; tentatively, D is TRBD1 (6 bases). The V end was cut by 6 bases, the J end by 6 bases, with 17 bases between. This CDR3 is built from 15 residues. The CDR3, as DNA: TGTGCCAGCAGCCAGTGGGACAACTCAGCCGGGGAGCTGTTTTTT. It encodes CASSQWDNSAGELFF.

This chain joins TRBV12-3 or TRBV12-4 and TRBJ2-3, with 10 bases matching TRBD2. This CDR3 is 19 amino acids long. Trimming at V came to 3 bases and at J to 0 bases, leaving 12 bases not matched to a gene. This chain's CDR3 is CASSLWASGGSASTDTQYF. Written as DNA, the CDR3 is TGTGCCAGCAGTTTGTGGGCTAGCGGGGGATCGGCTAGCACAGATACGCAGTATTTT.

The chain couples TRBV6-2 or TRBV6-3 to TRBJ2-1; tentatively, D is TRBD2 (7 bases). Germline CDR1 reads MNHEY; CDR2 reads SVGEGT. This CDR3 is built from 16 residues. Trimming shortened V by 5 bases and J by 0 bases, and 14 bases separated the two germline ends. The CDR3 nucleotides are TGTGCCAGCAGTCACGAAGGGGGGGTCTCCTACAATGAGCAGTTCTTC. It translates to CASSHEGGVSYNEQFF.

This clonotype was counted at least ten times. The CDR3 sequence is CATSIGGAGGYTF. The DNA of the CDR3 is TGTGCCACCAGCATAGGGGGCGCGGGTGGCTACACCTTC. The gene calls are TRBV15 and TRBJ1-2; 7 bases are a match to TRBD1. CDR1 LNHNV and CDR2 YYDKDF come from the germline V gene (reference sequence). This CDR3 has 13 residues. The junction had 6 bases not matched to a gene; V was cut back by 4 bases and J by 7 bases.

The chain employs TRBV27 and TRBJ2-1; the match to TRBD2 covers 10 bases. Germline CDR1 reads MNHEY; CDR2 reads SMNVEV (reference sequence). Unmatched junction bases numbered 10, after V lost 0 bases and J lost 8 bases. The CDR3 loop spans 17 amino acids. CDR3 DNA sequence: TGTGCCAGCAGTTTATCCCCAATAGCGGGAGGCCCCGATGAGCAGTTCTTC. Translated, it gives CASSLSPIAGGPDEQFF.